The text below deals with one TCR beta chain. The sample originates from a study of T cells after yellow fever vaccination. Whole-study context: Fractions low in cell number were prepared with SMART-Seq v4 Ultra Low Input.

The CDR3 is 14 residues long. Trimming stripped 5 bases from V and 5 bases from J, with 16 bases between. Germline lookup yields CDR1 LNHDA and CDR2 SQIVND (reference sequence). TCRdb re-called the 5' RACE reads through MiXCR, storing one row per CDR3 protein. The table has hundreds of thousands of distinct CDR3 sequences, approximately 13% seen once. V and J are TRBV19 and TRBJ2-7; TRBD2 might be the D (6 bases). The material sequenced was PBMCs, taken on the day of the yellow fever booster vaccination. This receptor was taken from a man in his thirties or forties who received the YFV17D yellow fever vaccine. DNA for the CDR3: TGTGCCAGTAGTTTGGGACTTACGGGCCACGAGCAGTACTTC. It translates to CASSLGLTGHEQYF.